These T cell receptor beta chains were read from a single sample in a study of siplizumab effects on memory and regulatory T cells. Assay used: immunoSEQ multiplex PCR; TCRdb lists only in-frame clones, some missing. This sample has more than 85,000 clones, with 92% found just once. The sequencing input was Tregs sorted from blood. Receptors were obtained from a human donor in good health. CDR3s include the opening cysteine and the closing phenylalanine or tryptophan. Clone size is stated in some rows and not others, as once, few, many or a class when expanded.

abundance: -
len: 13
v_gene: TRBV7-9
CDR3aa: CASSQEPNTEAFF

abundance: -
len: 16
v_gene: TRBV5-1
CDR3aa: CASSLDPGASGNTIYF

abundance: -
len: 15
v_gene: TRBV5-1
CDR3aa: CASSGGGGVQETQYF

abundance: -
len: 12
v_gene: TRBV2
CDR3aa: CASRQSSYEQYF

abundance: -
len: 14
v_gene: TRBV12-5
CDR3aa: CASGSGTRQETQYF

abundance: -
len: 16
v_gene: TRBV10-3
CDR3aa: CAISDLSGTANEKLFF

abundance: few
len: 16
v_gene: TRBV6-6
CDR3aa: CASSYAPPGLAREQYF

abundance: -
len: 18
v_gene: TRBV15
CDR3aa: CATSREDLLAEINNEQFF

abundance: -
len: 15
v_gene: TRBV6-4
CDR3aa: CASLQSGTGPFEQYF

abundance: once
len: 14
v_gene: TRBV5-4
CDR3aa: CASSKPGQDTEAFF

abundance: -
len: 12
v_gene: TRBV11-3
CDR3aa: CASRQGPEKLFF

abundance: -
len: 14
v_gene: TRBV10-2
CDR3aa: CASSRDRGAGGYTF

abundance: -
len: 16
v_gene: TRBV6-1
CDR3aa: CASSANTGWSGNEQFF

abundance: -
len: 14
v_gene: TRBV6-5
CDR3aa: CASRQTGASDEQFF

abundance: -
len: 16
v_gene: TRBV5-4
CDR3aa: CASSWGIAGGVYEQFF

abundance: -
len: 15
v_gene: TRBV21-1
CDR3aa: CASSTNRGPQETQYF

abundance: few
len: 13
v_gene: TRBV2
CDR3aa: CASTGQGNSPLHF